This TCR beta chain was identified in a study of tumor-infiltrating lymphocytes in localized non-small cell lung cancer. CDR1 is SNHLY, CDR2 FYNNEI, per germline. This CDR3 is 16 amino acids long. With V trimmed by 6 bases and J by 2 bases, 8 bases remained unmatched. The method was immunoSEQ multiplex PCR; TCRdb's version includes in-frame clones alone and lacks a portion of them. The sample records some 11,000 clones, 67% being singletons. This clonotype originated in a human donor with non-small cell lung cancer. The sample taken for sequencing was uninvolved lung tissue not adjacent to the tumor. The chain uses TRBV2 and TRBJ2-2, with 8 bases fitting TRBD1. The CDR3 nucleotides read TGTGCCAGCAGGGGCCGGGACAGGACAAACACCGGGGAGCTGTTTTTT. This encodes CASRGRDRTNTGELFF.